This T cell receptor beta chain was profiled in a study of shared clonotypes between healthy human individuals. Overall study: Donors consisted of a couple of women and three men between 18 and 49.

Each of the donors was a healthy adult who was HIV-negative and had not had a recent acute infection or vaccination. Trimming took off 2 bases at V and 4 bases at J, with 14 bases between the two ends. CDR3 size: 14 residues. From germline, CDR1 is GTSNPN and CDR2 SVGIG (reference sequence). Produced via immunoSEQ multiplex PCR; TCRdb's table is partial and in-frame only. The sample shows some 1 million clones, around 74% of them seen only once. The specimen was memory CD4+ T cells sorted from blood. As for subset: CD45RA-negative fraction. The TCR was taken from a man aged 18 to 30 in good health. This sequence joins TRBV30 and TRBJ2-5; the D is unclear. For the CDR3, the DNA is TGTGCCTGGAGTCGCCCTGGGCCTTCAGAGACCCAGTACTTC. Translating it yields CAWSRPGPSETQYF.